This is a list of T cell receptor beta chains from one sample in a study of blood T cell repertoires in COVID-19. Measured with immunoSEQ multiplex PCR; TCRdb has only the in-frame clones, and not every one. The table records about 260,000 clones, 87% of them present only once. The sequenced sample was peripheral blood. The receptors shown here come from a woman in her forties or fifties who had recovered from COVID-19. Each CDR3 is given with its conserved first and last residue. Each record gives: V gene, D gene, J gene, clone size, CDR3 protein, CDR3 DNA. A D gene is named only where the DNA matches it firmly. Size values are once, few and many counts, or a class for expanded clones, and some rows have none.

>TRBV7-2|TRBD2|TRBJ2-5|many
CASSLARKRGGRETQYF
TGTGCCAGCAGCTTAGCGAGGAAGCGGGGGGGCCGAGAGACCCAGTACTTC
>TRBV20-1|-|TRBJ2-1|-
CSASGGSGRNNEQFF
TGCAGTGCTAGTGGCGGGTCGGGTCGAAACAATGAGCAGTTCTTC
>TRBV7-9|TRBD2|TRBJ2-1|-
CASSPRGGPYNEQFF
TGTGCCAGCAGCCCCCGCGGGGGACCCTACAATGAGCAGTTCTTC
>TRBV5-1|TRBD1|TRBJ1-4|-
CASSRDRHGEKLFF
TGCGCCAGCAGCCGGGACAGGCATGGTGAAAAACTGTTTTTT
>TRBV4-2|TRBD2|TRBJ2-5|-
CASSHRGVQETQYF
TGTGCCAGCAGCCATCGGGGGGTCCAAGAGACCCAGTACTTC
>TRBV28|-|TRBJ1-2|once
CASYISGNREYTF
TGTGCCAGTTATATATCCGGTAACAGGGAATACACCTTC
>TRBV30|-|TRBJ2-5|-
CAWRTLGSPQETQYF
TGTGCCTGGAGGACCCTGGGCAGCCCCCAAGAGACCCAGTACTTC
>TRBV4-3|TRBD2|TRBJ2-1|-
CASSQDRRTSGADEQFF
TGCGCCAGCAGCCAAGATCGAAGGACTAGCGGAGCGGATGAGCAGTTCTTC
>TRBV9|-|TRBJ1-2|-
CASSVGPGAGGYTF
TGTGCCAGCAGCGTAGGTCCAGGGGCTGGTGGCTACACCTTC
>TRBV5-1|-|TRBJ1-4|-
CASRAEDEKLFF
TGCGCCAGCAGAGCGGAGGATGAAAAACTGTTTTTT
>TRBV7-9|-|TRBJ2-1|-
CASSLGPYEGQFF
TGTGCCAGCAGCTTAGGACCTTATGAGGGGCAGTTCTTC
>TRBV7-2|TRBD1|TRBJ1-1|-
CASSLASRGQTEAFF
TGTGCCAGCAGCTTAGCCTCCAGGGGGCAAACTGAAGCTTTCTTT
>TRBV19|TRBD1|TRBJ1-6|-
CASSTSRGPNSPLHF
TGTGCCAGTAGTACGTCCAGGGGGCCTAATTCACCCCTCCACTTT
>TRBV7-8|-|TRBJ1-1|once
CASSPRALRTEAFF
TGTGCCAGCAGCCCGAGGGCGTTGCGCACTGAAGCTTTCTTT
>TRBV9|-|TRBJ1-6|-
CASSVGRVSYNSPLHF
TGTGCCAGCAGCGTAGGGAGGGTCTCCTATAATTCACCCCTCCACTTT
>TRBV2|-|TRBJ1-1|few
CASSEGVLAFF
TGTGCCAGCAGTGAGGGAGTGTTGGCTTTCTTT
>TRBV5-1|-|TRBJ2-5|few
CASSEPGKETQYF
TGCGCCAGCAGTGAACCGGGGAAAGAGACCCAGTACTTC
>TRBV6-5|-|TRBJ2-7|few
CASSLRTEYEQYF
TGTGCCAGCAGTTTGAGAACAGAGTACGAGCAGTACTTC
>TRBV4-2|TRBD1|TRBJ2-7|-
CASSQDGTGDSYEQYF
TGTGCCAGCAGCCAAGATGGGACAGGAGACTCCTACGAGCAGTACTTC
>TRBV9|-|TRBJ1-1|once
CASSVVIGGSEAFF
TGTGCCAGCAGCGTAGTGATTGGGGGCTCTGAAGCTTTCTTT
>TRBV27|TRBD1|TRBJ2-1|few
CASSSRDRGGTNEQFF
TGTGCCAGCAGTTCCCGGGACAGGGGGGGGACGAATGAGCAGTTCTTC
>TRBV28|TRBD1|TRBJ1-5|-
CASRYPGTGGGQPQHF
TGTGCCAGCAGGTACCCCGGGACAGGGGGCGGGCAGCCCCAGCATTTT
>TRBV27|-|TRBJ1-3|-
CASSFAGAGNTIYF
TGTGCCAGCAGTTTTGCGGGGGCTGGAAACACCATATATTTT